This T cell receptor (beta chain) was observed in a study of regulatory T cells in long-lasting Graves disease. With iRepertoire HTBI primers and Arm-PCR of CDR3 regions, TCR beta libraries were built. TCRdb re-called the multiplex PCR reads with MiXCR, one entry per CDR3 protein. The profile covers 550,000 to 700,000 distinct CDR3 sequences, with about 16% appearing a single time and 12% taken by the ten largest. Trimming pared 6 bases from V and 2 bases from J, leaving 16 bases between. The CDR3 has 15 residues. The germline gives CDR1 SGDLS, CDR2 YYNGEE. The sample holds a few counts of this clonotype. Time point denoted: newly diagnosed GD, antithyroid drugs for less than 3 months. PBMC RNA served as the TCR library source. The same data also contributed to another study, on T cells in Graves' hyperthyroidism and ophthalmopathy.

Here the sequenced sample was peripheral blood mononuclear cells (PBMCs), taken at new diagnosis, from a patient treated with antithyroid drugs. The clonotype originates from a man aged 18 to 29 with Graves disease. The V and J genes are TRBV9 and TRBJ2-3; D may correspond to TRBD1 or TRBD2 (5 bases each). This chain's CDR3 is CASTTAGTPTDTQYF. CDR3 nucleotides: TGTGCCAGCACGACTGCCGGGACCCCCACAGATACGCAGTATTTT.